Each of the 31 T cell receptor beta chains below was sequenced from the same sample in a study of radiation and T cells in renal cell carcinoma. Assay: immunoSEQ multiplex PCR; the TCRdb copy retains only in-frame clones and omits some. The table includes 150,000 or so clones, 88% detected once. Time point reported: baseline pretreatment blood. The treatment is: 15 Gy SBRT to primary tumor, nephrectomy 4 weeks later. Specimen: blood, collected from a patient whose treatment included radiotherapy and nephrectomy. All receptors come from a woman in her 70s with renal cell carcinoma.

The chain joins TRBV2 to TRBJ2-2; D remains ambiguous. Germline values: CDR1 SNHLY, CDR2 FYNNEI. The CDR3 is 16 amino acids. V gave up 2 bases and J gave up 5 bases, with 15 bases separating them. CDR3 residues: CASSESRAARTGELFF. In DNA form, the CDR3 reads TGTGCCAGCAGTGAATCCCGGGCCGCTAGAACCGGGGAGCTGTTTTTT. Based on the CDR3 plus reference TRBV2 and TRBJ2-2, the full variable domain is EPEVTQTPSHQVTQMGQEVILRCVPISNHLYFYWYRQILGQKVEFLVSFYNNEISEKSEIFDDQFSVERPDGSNFTLKIRSTKLEDSAMYFCASSESRAARTGELFFGEGSRLTVL.

The J gene is TRBJ1-1, the V gene TRBV7-9; unclear D gene. The CDR3 is made up of 15 amino acids. Germline V lookup: CDR1 SEHNR, CDR2 FQNEAQ (reference sequence). Trimming shortened V by 3 bases and J by 5 bases, and 16 bases separated the two germline ends. This CDR3 is CASSFPSHVGTEAFF. CDR3 DNA sequence: TGTGCCAGCAGCTTCCCCTCACATGTGGGAACTGAAGCTTTCTTT.

The chain is built from TRBV14 and TRBJ2-3; weak D call: TRBD2 (6 bases). Trimming cost V 2 bases and J 4 bases, with 19 bases left between them. The V gene's germline CDR1 is SGHDN and CDR2 FVKESK. The CDR3 consists of 17 residues. The CDR3 protein is CASSQRGTSPRADTQYF. The CDR3 nucleotides are TGTGCCAGCAGCCAACGGGGGACTTCTCCTAGGGCAGATACGCAGTATTTT.

This chain links TRBV7-2 with TRBJ1-2; the match to TRBD1 covers 10 bases. The V and J ends lost 3 bases and 5 bases, in that order; junction bases with no gene match: 9. This CDR3 region has 16 residues. CDR1 is SGHTA, CDR2 FQGNSA, per germline. The CDR3 reads CASSFRGQGDSYGYTF. The CDR3 coding sequence is TGTGCCAGCAGCTTCCGTGGACAGGGGGATAGTTATGGCTACACCTTC.

The V and J genes are TRBV7-9 and TRBJ2-6, with D tentatively TRBD2 (5 bases). V gave up 3 bases and J gave up 12 bases, with 12 bases separating them. Germline CDR1 SEHNR, CDR2 FQNEAQ (reference sequence). The CDR3 length is 13 residues. The CDR3 loop is CASSFEGPSVLTF. The CDR3 DNA reads as TGTGCCAGCAGCTTCGAGGGTCCCAGCGTCCTGACTTTC.

This chain connects TRBV6-1 to TRBJ1-1; TRBD1 agrees at 7 bases. CDR3 length: 15 amino acids. Per germline, CDR1 MNHNS and CDR2 SASEGT. V was pared by 6 bases and J by 0 bases, with 7 bases of the junction left unmatched. CDR3 region: CASSVEGALNTEAFF. The CDR3 region has the DNA TGTGCCAGCAGCGTTGAGGGGGCCTTGAACACTGAAGCTTTCTTT.

This chain links TRBV11-2 with TRBJ1-1; no clear D gene. V was shortened by 0 bases and J by 4 bases, with 9 bases between the two germline ends. CDR3 length equals 14 residues. CDR1 and CDR2 (germline): SGHAT, FQNNGV. This chain's CDR3 is CASSLDPGSTEAFF. Written as DNA, the CDR3 is TGTGCCAGCAGCTTAGATCCGGGGAGCACTGAAGCTTTCTTT. Together with reference TRBV11-2 and TRBJ1-1, the CDR3 gives the full variable domain: EAGVAQSPRYKIIEKRQSVAFWCNPISGHATLYWYQQILGQGPKLLIQFQNNGVVDDSQLPKDRFSAERLKGVDSTLKIQPAKLEDSAVYLCASSLDPGSTEAFFGQGTRLTVV.

The rearrangement uses TRBV7-9 and TRBJ1-2; no reliable D call. The CDR3 consists of 13 residues. V was trimmed by 5 bases and J by 7 bases, leaving 14 bases between them. CDR1 SEHNR and CDR2 FQNEAQ come from the germline V gene (reference sequence). CDR3 bases: TGTGCCAGCAGCCTGGGGTCAGTAGTTGGCTACACCTTC. Protein: CASSLGSVVGYTF.

The chain is built from TRBV5-6 and TRBJ1-1; no definite D call. This CDR3 is built from 17 residues. The germline V gene encodes CDR1 SGHDT and CDR2 YYEEEE. V was trimmed by 1 base and J by 2 bases, leaving 18 bases between them. CDR3 sequence reads: CASSLRRSSVGNTEAFF. The CDR3 DNA follows: TGTGCCAGCAGCTTGAGGAGGTCCTCGGTTGGAAACACTGAAGCTTTCTTT.

The chain carries TRBV15 and TRBJ1-5; tentatively, D is TRBD1 (5 bases). Germline assignment: CDR1 LNHNV and CDR2 YYDKDF (reference sequence). V shed 0 bases and J shed 4 bases, with 7 bases lying between them. This CDR3 region has 14 residues. CDR3 DNA sequence: TGTGCCACCAGCAGAGACAGGGCAAATCAGCCCCAGCATTTT. It yields the protein CATSRDRANQPQHF.

This sequence joins TRBV16 and TRBJ2-5; D gene uncertain. The CDR3 loop spans 13 amino acids. The V end lost 3 bases, the J end lost 4 bases, and 9 bases lay between the germline ends. Germline CDR1 KGHSY, CDR2 FQNENV. In DNA form, the CDR3 reads TGTGCCAGCAGCCAGTCTCTCGGAGAGACCCAGTACTTC. Protein product: CASSQSLGETQYF.

The V and J genes are TRBV9 and TRBJ1-3; no reliable D call. V lost 0 bases and J 1 base, leaving 5 bases between the germline ends. The CDR3 is 14 residues long. The germline gives CDR1 SGDLS, CDR2 YYNGEE. CDR3 amino acids: CASSVGLSGNTIYF. The CDR3 coding sequence is TGTGCCAGCAGCGTAGGACTATCTGGAAACACCATATATTTT.

The chain joins TRBV29-1 to TRBJ1-6; D remains unclear. CDR3 length: 12 amino acids. V was trimmed by 6 bases and J by 10 bases, leaving 13 bases between them. Germline V lookup: CDR1 SQVTM, CDR2 ANQGSEA. The CDR3 DNA sequence: TGCAGCGTCCAGGTGGGAAGCTCACCCCTCCACTTT. Residues: CSVQVGSSPLHF. Filled out from reference TRBV29-1 and TRBJ1-6, the complete variable domain reads SAVISQKPSRDICQRGTSLTIQCQVDSQVTMMFWYRQQPGQSLTLIATANQGSEATYESGFVIDKFPISRPNLTFSTLTVSNMSPEDSSIYLCSVQVGSSPLHFGNGTRLTVT.

CDR3 coding DNA: TGCGCCAGCAGCCAAGGGGTGGGCGGGAAACTGTTTTTT. Protein product: CASSQGVGGKLFF. The gene calls are TRBV4-3 and TRBJ1-4; D not certain. V lost 1 base to trimming and J lost 11 bases, with 11 bases between them. The CDR3 contains 13 residues. The germline gives CDR1 LGHNA, CDR2 YSLEER.

The V and J genes are TRBV7-2 and TRBJ2-7, with 7 bases fitting TRBD1. Germline V CDR1 and CDR2: SGHTA, FQGNSA. CDR3 length equals 15 residues. V was pared by 5 bases and J by 2 bases, with 9 bases of the junction left unmatched. In DNA form, the CDR3 reads TGTGCCAGCAGCGGACAGGATGTATTAACCTACGAGCAGTACTTC. Its translation: CASSGQDVLTYEQYF.

This chain joins TRBV7-4 and TRBJ1-1; the D is unclear. The CDR3 is made up of 13 amino acids. V lost 5 bases and J lost 2, with 9 bases in between. Germline CDR1 reads SGHVT; CDR2 reads SQSDAQ. This chain's CDR3 is CASSARINTEAFF. The DNA for the CDR3 is TGTGCCAGCAGCGCAAGGATAAACACTGAAGCTTTCTTT.

The chain links TRBV30 to TRBJ1-6; D is undetermined. The germline V gene encodes CDR1 GTSNPN and CDR2 SVGIG (reference sequence). The V and J ends lost 0 bases and 9 bases respectively, with 12 bases between them. The CDR3 sequence is 14 residues long. The CDR3 protein is CAWSVRGPSSPLHF. DNA of the CDR3: TGTGCCTGGAGTGTACGAGGGCCAAGTTCACCCCTCCACTTT.

J is TRBJ2-5 and V is TRBV30, with D perhaps assigned TRBD1 or TRBD2 (6 bases each). The germline V gene has CDR1 GTSNPN and CDR2 SVGIG (reference sequence). CDR3 size: 15 residues. The germline V and J ends were trimmed by 3 bases and 1 base, with 15 bases remaining between them. CDR3 in DNA: TGTGCCTGGAGCCCGGGGGCTCGGCTCCAAGAGACCCAGTACTTC. Amino acids: CAWSPGARLQETQYF.

There are a few counts of this clone. The V and J genes are TRBV6-4 and TRBJ1-5; D ambiguous. From germline, CDR1 is MRHNA and CDR2 SNTAGT. V was shortened by 4 bases and J by 1 base, with 5 bases between the two germline ends. This CDR3 comprises 13 residues. The CDR3 DNA reads as TGTGCCAGCAGTGTCCAGAGCAATCAGCCCCAGCATTTT. As protein: CASSVQSNQPQHF.

A few counts support this clone. The chain is built from TRBV29-1 and TRBJ1-1, with a weak D call TRBD1 (6 bases). Per germline, CDR1 SQVTM and CDR2 ANQGSEA. The CDR3 spans 14 residues. Trimming left V 5 bases short and J 4 bases short, with 17 bases between. CDR3 bases: TGCAGCGTTCTACAGGGATTACGGGGCACTGAAGCTTTCTTT. Protein sequence: CSVLQGLRGTEAFF.

The rearrangement links TRBV19 to TRBJ2-2, with TRBD1 identical over 10 bases. Unmatched junction bases numbered 5, after V lost 7 bases and J lost 0 bases. CDR1 is LNHDA and CDR2 is SQIVND in the germline V gene (reference sequence). The CDR3 is 16 residues long. DNA for the CDR3: TGTGCCAGTAATATTGACAGGGGGCCGAACACCGGGGAGCTGTTTTTT. This sequence encodes CASNIDRGPNTGELFF.

The chain couples TRBV20-1 to TRBJ1-1; D is undetermined. The CDR3 totals 11 residues. Germline V gene sequence: CDR1 DFQATT, CDR2 SNEGSKA (reference sequence). V was pared by 0 bases and J by 8 bases, with 7 bases between. This CDR3 reads CSAREPNEAFF. DNA for the CDR3: TGCAGTGCTAGAGAACCGAACGAAGCTTTCTTT.

The V call is TRBV6-1, the J call TRBJ2-2; 8 bases match TRBD1. V was clipped by 6 bases and J by 6 bases; unmatched bases: 9. This CDR3 is built from 15 residues. CDR1 MNHNS and CDR2 SASEGT come from the germline V gene. DNA of the CDR3: TGTGCCAGCAGGGAGATTACACAGGGGGCCGGGGAGCTGTTTTTT. Translation: CASREITQGAGELFF.

The chain recombines TRBV7-9 with TRBJ2-2; tentatively, D is TRBD2 (6 bases). Germline V CDR1 and CDR2: SEHNR, FQNEAQ (reference sequence). There are 14 residues in the CDR3. V dropped 11 bases and J dropped 0 bases, with 13 bases sitting between them. As DNA, the CDR3 is TGTGCCGAGGCCGCTAGCGCGAACACCGGGGAGCTGTTTTTT. It encodes CAEAASANTGELFF.

The chain carries TRBV5-4 and TRBJ1-1; D not certain. CDR1 and CDR2 from the germline V gene are SGHNT and YYREEE (reference sequence). The CDR3 has 15 residues. V lost 1 base to trimming and J lost 1 base, with 11 bases between them. CDR3 protein: CASSLPGAENTEAFF. The CDR3 coding sequence is TGTGCCAGCAGCTTGCCGGGAGCAGAGAACACTGAAGCTTTCTTT.

This clone was detected once. J is TRBJ2-5 and V is TRBV6-1, with D hard to call. Trimming took off 6 bases at V and 2 bases at J, with 16 bases between the two ends. The CDR3 sequence is 15 residues long. CDR1 and CDR2 from the germline V gene are MNHNS and SASEGT. The CDR3 sequence: CASRERIGRQETQYF. The CDR3 nucleotides read TGTGCCAGCAGAGAGAGGATAGGTCGACAAGAGACCCAGTACTTC.

The chain combines TRBV7-2 with TRBJ2-1, with D perhaps being TRBD1 or TRBD2 (5 bases each). The CDR3 consists of 19 residues. Germline CDR1 reads SGHTA; CDR2 reads FQGNSA. Trimming cost V 5 bases and J 0 bases, with 23 bases left between them. CDR3 loop: CASSPRTRGVVGSYNEQFF. In DNA, the CDR3 is TGTGCCAGCAGCCCTCGGACACGAGGGGTGGTGGGCTCCTACAATGAGCAGTTCTTC.

The chain recombines TRBV11-3 with TRBJ2-1; 9 bases are a match to TRBD1. Germline V CDR1 and CDR2: SGHNT, YENEEA. The CDR3 runs to 14 residues. V shed 4 bases and J 9 bases; nucleotides not matched to a gene: 7. CDR3: CASSSQGASREQFF. CDR3 DNA: TGTGCCAGCAGCTCACAGGGGGCGAGCCGTGAGCAGTTCTTC.

V and J are TRBV6-1 and TRBJ1-1, with D maybe TRBD1 (6 bases). This CDR3 region has 12 residues. The ends were cut back, 6 bases at V and 5 bases at J, with 10 bases in the middle. Germline loops: CDR1 MNHNS, CDR2 SASEGT. CDR3 nucleotide sequence: TGTGCCAGCAGCTCTACAGGGACTGAAGCTTTCTTT. Protein product: CASSSTGTEAFF.

The gene calls are TRBV2 and TRBJ1-3; D not resolved. This CDR3 spans 13 amino acids. CDR1 and CDR2 (germline): SNHLY, FYNNEI. Trimming took 4 bases from V and 9 from J, leaving 13 bases between them. The CDR3 sequence is CASSGALRSTIYF. The CDR3 DNA sequence: TGTGCCAGCAGTGGTGCACTCCGCAGCACCATATATTTT.

The V and J genes are TRBV18 and TRBJ2-5; D perhaps matches TRBD2 (6 bases). Germline-derived CDR1 and CDR2 are KGHSH and LQKENI. V gave up 4 bases and J gave up 8 bases, with 14 bases separating them. The CDR3 is 13 amino acids. In nucleotides, the CDR3 is TGTGCCAGCTCACGACAGCGAGCGGGTACCCAGTACTTC. The encoded protein is CASSRQRAGTQYF.